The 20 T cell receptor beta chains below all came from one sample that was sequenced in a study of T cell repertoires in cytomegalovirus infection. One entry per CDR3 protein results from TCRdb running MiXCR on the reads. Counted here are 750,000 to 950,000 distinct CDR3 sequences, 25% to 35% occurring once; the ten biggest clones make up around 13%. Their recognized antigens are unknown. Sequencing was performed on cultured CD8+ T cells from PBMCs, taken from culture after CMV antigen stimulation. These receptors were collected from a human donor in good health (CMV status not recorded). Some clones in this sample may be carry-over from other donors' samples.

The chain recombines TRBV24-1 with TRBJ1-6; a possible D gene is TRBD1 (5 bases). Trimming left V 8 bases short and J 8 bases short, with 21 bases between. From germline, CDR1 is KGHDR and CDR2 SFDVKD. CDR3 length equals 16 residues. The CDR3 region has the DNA TGTGCCACCATTCTACCGGGGGTCCGGCGGCATTCACCCCTCCACTTT. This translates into CATILPGVRRHSPLHF.

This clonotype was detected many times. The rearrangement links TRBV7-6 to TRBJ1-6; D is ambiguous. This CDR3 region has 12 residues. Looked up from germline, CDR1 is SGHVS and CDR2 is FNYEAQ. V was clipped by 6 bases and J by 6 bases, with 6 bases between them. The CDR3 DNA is TGTGCCAGCAGATTAATTAATTCACCCCTCCACTTT. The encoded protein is CASRLINSPLHF.

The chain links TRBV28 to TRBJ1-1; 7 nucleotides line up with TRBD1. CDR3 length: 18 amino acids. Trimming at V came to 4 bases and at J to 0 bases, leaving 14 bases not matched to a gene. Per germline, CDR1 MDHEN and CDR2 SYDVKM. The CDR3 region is CASSSQILGQEVNTEAFF. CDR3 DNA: TGTGCCAGCAGTTCCCAAATACTAGGACAGGAAGTGAACACTGAAGCTTTCTTT.

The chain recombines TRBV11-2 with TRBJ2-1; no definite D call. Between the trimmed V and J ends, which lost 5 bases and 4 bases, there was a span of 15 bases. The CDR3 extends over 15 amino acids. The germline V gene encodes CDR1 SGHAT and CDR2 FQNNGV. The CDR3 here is CASSHDLWEYNEQFF. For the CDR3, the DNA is TGTGCCAGCAGCCACGATTTGTGGGAATACAATGAGCAGTTCTTC.

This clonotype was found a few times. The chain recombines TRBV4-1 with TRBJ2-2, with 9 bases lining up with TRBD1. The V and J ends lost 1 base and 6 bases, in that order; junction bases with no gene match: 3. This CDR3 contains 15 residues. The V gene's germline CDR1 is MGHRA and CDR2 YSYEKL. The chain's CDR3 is CASSQGDRVPGELFF. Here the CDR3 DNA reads TGCGCCAGCAGCCAAGGGGACAGGGTTCCCGGGGAGCTGTTTTTT.

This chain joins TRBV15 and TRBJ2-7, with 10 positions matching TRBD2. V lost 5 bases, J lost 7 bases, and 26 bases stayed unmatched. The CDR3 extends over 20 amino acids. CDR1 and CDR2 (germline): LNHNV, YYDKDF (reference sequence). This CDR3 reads CATSAPGRGLGLAESIEQYF. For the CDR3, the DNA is TGTGCCACCAGCGCACCTGGCAGGGGGCTTGGACTAGCGGAGAGTATTGAGCAGTACTTC.

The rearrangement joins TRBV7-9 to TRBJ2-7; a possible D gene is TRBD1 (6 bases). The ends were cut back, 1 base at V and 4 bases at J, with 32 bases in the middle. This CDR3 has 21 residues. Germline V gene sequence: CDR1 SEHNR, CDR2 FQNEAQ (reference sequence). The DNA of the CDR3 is TGTGCCAGCAGCTTAGTCGGAGTTAACCTACAGGGAATCGTAAGCGTGTACGAGCAGTACTTC. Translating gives CASSLVGVNLQGIVSVYEQYF.

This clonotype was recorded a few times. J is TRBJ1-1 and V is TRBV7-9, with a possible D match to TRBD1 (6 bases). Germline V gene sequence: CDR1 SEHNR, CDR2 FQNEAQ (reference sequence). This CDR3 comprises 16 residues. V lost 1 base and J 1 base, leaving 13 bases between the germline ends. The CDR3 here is CASSLGVRGRNTEAFF. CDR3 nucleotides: TGTGCCAGCAGCTTAGGCGTCAGGGGCAGGAACACTGAAGCTTTCTTT.

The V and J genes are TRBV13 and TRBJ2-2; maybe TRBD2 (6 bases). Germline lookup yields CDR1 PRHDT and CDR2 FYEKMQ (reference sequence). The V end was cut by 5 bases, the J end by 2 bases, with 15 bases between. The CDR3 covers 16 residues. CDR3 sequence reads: CASSPLRRVNTGELFF. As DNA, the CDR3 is TGTGCCAGCAGCCCCCTCCGGAGGGTAAACACCGGGGAGCTGTTTTTT.

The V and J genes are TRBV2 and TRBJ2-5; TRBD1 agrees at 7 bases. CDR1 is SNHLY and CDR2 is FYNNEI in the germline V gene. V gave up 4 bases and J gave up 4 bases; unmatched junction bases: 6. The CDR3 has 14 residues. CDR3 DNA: TGTGCCAGCAGTGCAAAGGGGGCCCCAGAGACCCAGTACTTC. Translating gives CASSAKGAPETQYF.

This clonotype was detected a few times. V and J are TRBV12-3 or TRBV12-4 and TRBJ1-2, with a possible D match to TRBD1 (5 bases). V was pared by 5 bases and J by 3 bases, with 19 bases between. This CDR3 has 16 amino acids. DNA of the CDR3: TGTGCCAGCAGTCCAAGGGGCAGGGTGAAGGACTATGGCTACACCTTC. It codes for CASSPRGRVKDYGYTF.

The CDR3 sequence is CASSPRTDMNTEAFF. The CDR3 region has the DNA TGTGCCAGCAGTCCCCGGACAGACATGAACACTGAAGCTTTCTTT. The chain is built from TRBV6-2 or TRBV6-3 and TRBJ1-1; tentatively, D is TRBD1 (6 bases). Deletions cut 5 bases from V and 0 bases from J, with 13 bases between. The germline V gene has CDR1 MNHEY and CDR2 SVGEGT. CDR3 size: 15 residues.

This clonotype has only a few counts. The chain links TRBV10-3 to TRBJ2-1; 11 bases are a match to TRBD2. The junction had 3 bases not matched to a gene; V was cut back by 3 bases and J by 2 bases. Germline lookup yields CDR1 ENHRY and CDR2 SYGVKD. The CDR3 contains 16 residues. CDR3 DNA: TGTGCCATCAGTGATACTAGCGGGGGCACCTACAATGAGCAGTTCTTC. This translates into CAISDTSGGTYNEQFF.

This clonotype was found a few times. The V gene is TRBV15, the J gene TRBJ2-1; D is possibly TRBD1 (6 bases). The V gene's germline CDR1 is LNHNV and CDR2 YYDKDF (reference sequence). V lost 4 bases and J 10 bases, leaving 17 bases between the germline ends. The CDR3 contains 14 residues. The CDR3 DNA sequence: TGTGCCACCAGCAACACCGGGACACTACTAGAGCAGTTCTTC. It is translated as CATSNTGTLLEQFF.

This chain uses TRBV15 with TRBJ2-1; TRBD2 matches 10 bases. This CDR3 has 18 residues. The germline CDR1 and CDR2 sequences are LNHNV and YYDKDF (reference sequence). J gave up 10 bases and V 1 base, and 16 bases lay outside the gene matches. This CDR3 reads CATSRGRGIAGGQVEQFF. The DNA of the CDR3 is TGTGCCACCAGCAGAGGACGCGGGATAGCGGGGGGCCAGGTGGAGCAGTTCTTC.

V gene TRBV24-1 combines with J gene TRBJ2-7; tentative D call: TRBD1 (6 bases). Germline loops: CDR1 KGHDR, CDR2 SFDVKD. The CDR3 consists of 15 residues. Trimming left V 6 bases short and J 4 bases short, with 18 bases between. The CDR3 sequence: CATSLYRDILYEQYV. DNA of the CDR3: TGTGCCACCAGTCTATACCGGGACATACTATACGAGCAGTACGTC.

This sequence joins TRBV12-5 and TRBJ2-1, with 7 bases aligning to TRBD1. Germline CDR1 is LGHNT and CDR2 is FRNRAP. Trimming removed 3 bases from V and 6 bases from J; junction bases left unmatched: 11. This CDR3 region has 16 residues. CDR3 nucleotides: TGTGCTAGTGGTTTCGGGACAGCCCTTCGATTCAATGAGCAGTTCTTC. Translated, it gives CASGFGTALRFNEQFF.

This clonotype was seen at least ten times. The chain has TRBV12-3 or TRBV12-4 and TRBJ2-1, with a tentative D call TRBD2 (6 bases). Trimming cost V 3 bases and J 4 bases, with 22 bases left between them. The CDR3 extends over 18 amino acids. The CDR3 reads CASSLGTQGLKPYNEQFF. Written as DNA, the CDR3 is TGTGCCAGCAGTTTGGGGACTCAGGGACTGAAACCATACAATGAGCAGTTCTTC.

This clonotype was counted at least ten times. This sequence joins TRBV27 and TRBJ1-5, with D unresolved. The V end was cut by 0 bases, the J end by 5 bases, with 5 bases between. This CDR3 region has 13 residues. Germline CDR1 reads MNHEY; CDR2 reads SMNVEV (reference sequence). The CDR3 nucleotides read TGTGCCAGCAGTTTATCGAGGGATCAGCCCCAGCATTTT. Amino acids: CASSLSRDQPQHF.

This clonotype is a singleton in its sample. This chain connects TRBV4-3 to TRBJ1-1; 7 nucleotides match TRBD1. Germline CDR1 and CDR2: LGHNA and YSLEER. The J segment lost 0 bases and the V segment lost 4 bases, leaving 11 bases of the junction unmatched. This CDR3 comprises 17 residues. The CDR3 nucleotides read TGCGCCAGCAGCCTCCTTACGGGAGACAGGGTGAACACTGAAGCTTTCTTT. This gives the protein CASSLLTGDRVNTEAFF.